The sequence of this T cell receptor (beta chain) was determined in a study of T cell responses to AZD1222 COVID-19 vaccine. CDR3 length: 15 amino acids. Germline CDR1 MNHEY, CDR2 SVGEGT. V trimming: 5 bases; J trimming: 1 base; junction bases outside the gene matches: 6. Profiled with immunoSEQ multiplex PCR; TCRdb holds only in-frame clones, not every one. Of about 110,000 clones in the sample, around 87% are singletons; the top ten hold 4.4%. Material: peripheral blood, obtained 28 days after the second AZD1222 dose. This chain uses TRBV6-2 or TRBV6-3 with TRBJ2-7, with 9 bases matching TRBD2. This TCR was recovered from an adult who received the AZD1222 COVID-19 vaccine. The DNA of the CDR3 is TGTGCCAGCAGTCGCGGGACTAGCCTGTCCTACGAGCAGTACTTC. This encodes CASSRGTSLSYEQYF.